Each of the 9 T cell receptor beta chains below was sequenced from the same sample in a study of metastatic and nonmetastatic thyroid tumors. TCRdb reprocessed the PCR reads via MiXCR. The sample records tens of thousands of clones, about 15% being singletons. Each patient came to thyroid surgery without any prior treatment (of any kind). Sequences were obtained from tumor tissue. The receptors come from a female donor with papillary thyroid cancer or a benign thyroid nodule (not recorded which). Some clones in this sample may be carry-over from other donors' samples.

This clone occurred many times. The chain has TRBV7-2 and TRBJ2-5, with D possibly TRBD2 on 5 matching bases. The CDR3 contains 13 residues. The germline V and J ends were trimmed by 7 bases and 4 bases, with 13 bases remaining between them. Germline assignment: CDR1 SGHTA and CDR2 FQGNSA. The CDR3 DNA is TGTGCCAGCAACCGAGGGAGAACAGAGACCCAGTACTTC. This sequence encodes CASNRGRTETQYF.

This clone has a count of ten or more. The chain combines TRBV20-1 with TRBJ2-1, with no clear D. The CDR3 sequence is 11 residues long. CDR1 and CDR2 (germline): DFQATT, SNEGSKA (reference sequence). The V gene lost 3 bases and the J gene lost 7 bases, with 7 bases spanning the gap. CDR3 region: CSASLDNEQFF. The CDR3 region has the DNA TGCAGTGCTAGTTTGGATAATGAGCAGTTCTTC.

This clone appeared many times. V usage is TRBV24-1 and J usage is TRBJ2-3; TRBD2 matches 13 bases. Germline CDR1 is KGHDR and CDR2 is SFDVKD. V lost 5 bases, J lost 4 bases, and 5 bases stayed unmatched. The CDR3 spans 16 residues. CDR3 bases: TGTGCCACCAGTGGCCAAACTAGCGGGAGGGCAGATACGCAGTATTTT. Its translation is CATSGQTSGRADTQYF.

In its sample, this clone was seen many times. This may arise from a read error, as a much more abundant clone is one base away. Likely a read error: the CDR3 ends without its conserved phenylalanine or tryptophan. The chain employs TRBV30 and TRBJ2-2; TRBD2 agrees at 12 bases. Germline V gives CDR1 GTSNPN, CDR2 SVGIG (reference sequence). The CDR3 contains 15 residues. The trim removed 7 bases at V and 6 bases at J, leaving 9 bases unmatched. In DNA form, the CDR3 reads TGTGCCTCCCCCTCCACTAGCGGGAGGTCCGGGGAGCTGTTTCTT. Its protein is CASPSTSGRSGELFL.

Only a few counts were recorded for this clone. This may be a read error: a much more frequent sequence differs by one nucleotide. The sample contains more than one DNA sequence encoding this CDR3. V usage is TRBV28 and J usage is TRBJ1-5; D is uncertain. Looked up from germline, CDR1 is MDHEN and CDR2 is SYDVKM. This CDR3 region has 12 residues. Trimming stripped 6 bases from V and 1 base from J, with 4 bases between. Here the CDR3 reads CASRSSNQPQHF. CDR3 sequence (DNA): TGTGCCAGCAGGTCCAGCAATCAGCCCCAGCATTTT.

This clone was counted many times. This chain joins TRBV7-9 and TRBJ2-7; TRBD2 aligns across 11 bases. This CDR3 region has 13 residues. Germline V gene data show CDR1 as SEHNR and CDR2 as FQNEAQ (reference sequence). The V gene end was trimmed by 3 bases and the J gene end by 5 bases; junction bases not matched to a gene: 0. The CDR3 DNA sequence: TGTGCCAGCAGCTTTAGCGGGAGGGACGAGCAGTACTTC. Translation: CASSFSGRDEQYF.

The table lists this clone with many counts. The rearrangement joins TRBV11-1 to TRBJ2-7, with no clear D. The CDR3 runs 14 residues. Trimming removed 3 bases from V and 2 bases from J, with 11 bases in between. CDR1 SGHAT and CDR2 FQDESV come from the germline V gene (reference sequence). This CDR3 reads CASSFGQSTYEQYF. In DNA, the CDR3 is TGTGCCAGCAGCTTTGGGCAGTCTACCTACGAGCAGTACTTC.

This clone was counted between two and nine times. This chain connects TRBV6-1 to TRBJ1-1, with no clear D. Deletions cut 6 bases from V and 2 bases from J, with 19 bases between. This CDR3 is built from 16 residues. Germline-derived CDR1 and CDR2 are MNHNS and SASEGT. As DNA, the CDR3 is TGTGCCAGCAGCGAATGGCCGCCTAGCATTAACACTGAAGCTTTCTTT. It yields the protein CASSEWPPSINTEAFF.

This clone was picked up one time. The identical CDR3 is also encoded by other nucleotide sequences in the sample. J is TRBJ2-7 and V is TRBV18, with a tentative D call TRBD2 (6 bases). The ends were cut back, 4 bases at V and 0 bases at J, with 13 bases in the middle. From germline, CDR1 is KGHSH and CDR2 LQKENI. This CDR3 is 15 amino acids long. The CDR3 DNA sequence: TGTGCCAGCTCACTGGCCGCGGGAACCTCCTACGAGCAGTACTTC. Amino acid sequence: CASSLAAGTSYEQYF.